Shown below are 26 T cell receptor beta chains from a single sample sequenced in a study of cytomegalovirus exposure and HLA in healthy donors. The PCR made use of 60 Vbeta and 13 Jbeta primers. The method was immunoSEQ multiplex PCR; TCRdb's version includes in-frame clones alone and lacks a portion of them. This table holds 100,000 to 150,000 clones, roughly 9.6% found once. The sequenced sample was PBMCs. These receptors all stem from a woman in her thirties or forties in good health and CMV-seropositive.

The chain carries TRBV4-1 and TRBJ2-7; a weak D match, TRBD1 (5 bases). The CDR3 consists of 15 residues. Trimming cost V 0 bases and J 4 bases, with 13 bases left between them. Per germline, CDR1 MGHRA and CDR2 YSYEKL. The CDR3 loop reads CASSQETAGYYEQYF. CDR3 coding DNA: TGCGCCAGCAGCCAAGAGACAGCAGGATATTACGAGCAGTACTTC.

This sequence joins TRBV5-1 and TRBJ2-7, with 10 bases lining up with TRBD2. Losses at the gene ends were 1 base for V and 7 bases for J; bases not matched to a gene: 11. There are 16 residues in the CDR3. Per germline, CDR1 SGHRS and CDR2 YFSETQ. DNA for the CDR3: TGCGCCAGCAGCTTGATCCCTAGCGGGGGCCCTTGGGAGCAGTACTTC. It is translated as CASSLIPSGGPWEQYF.

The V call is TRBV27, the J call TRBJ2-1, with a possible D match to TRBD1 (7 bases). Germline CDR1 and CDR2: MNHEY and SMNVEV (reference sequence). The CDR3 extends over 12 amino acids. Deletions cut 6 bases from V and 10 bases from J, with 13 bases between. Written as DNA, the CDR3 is TGTGCCAGCAGGGAGGGGGCAGAGGAGCAGTTCTTC. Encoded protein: CASREGAEEQFF.

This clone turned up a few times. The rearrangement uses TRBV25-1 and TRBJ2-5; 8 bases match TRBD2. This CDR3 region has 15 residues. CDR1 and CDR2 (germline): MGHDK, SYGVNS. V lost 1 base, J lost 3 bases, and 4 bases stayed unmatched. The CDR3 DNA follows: TGTGCCAGCAGTGAATGGCGGGGGGTTGAAGAGACCCAGTACTTC. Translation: CASSEWRGVEETQYF.

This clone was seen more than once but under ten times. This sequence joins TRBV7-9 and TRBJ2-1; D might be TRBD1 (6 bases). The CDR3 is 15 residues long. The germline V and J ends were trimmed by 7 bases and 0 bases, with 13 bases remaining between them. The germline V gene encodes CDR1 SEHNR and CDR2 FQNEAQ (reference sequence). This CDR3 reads CASTITRGSYNEQFF. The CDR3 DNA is TGTGCCAGCACCATCACCAGGGGCTCCTACAATGAGCAGTTCTTC.

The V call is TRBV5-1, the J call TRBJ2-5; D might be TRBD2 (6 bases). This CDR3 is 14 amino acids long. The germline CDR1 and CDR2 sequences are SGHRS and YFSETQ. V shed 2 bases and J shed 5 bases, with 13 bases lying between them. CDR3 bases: TGCGCCAGCAGCTTAGCCGGGACTCCGGAGACCCAGTACTTC. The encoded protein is CASSLAGTPETQYF.

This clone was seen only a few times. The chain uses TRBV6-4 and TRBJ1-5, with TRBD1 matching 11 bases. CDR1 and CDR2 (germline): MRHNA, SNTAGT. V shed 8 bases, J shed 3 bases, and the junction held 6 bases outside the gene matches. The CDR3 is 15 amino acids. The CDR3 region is CASGRDRGYNQPQHF. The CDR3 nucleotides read TGTGCCAGCGGCCGGGACAGGGGGTACAATCAGCCCCAGCATTTT.

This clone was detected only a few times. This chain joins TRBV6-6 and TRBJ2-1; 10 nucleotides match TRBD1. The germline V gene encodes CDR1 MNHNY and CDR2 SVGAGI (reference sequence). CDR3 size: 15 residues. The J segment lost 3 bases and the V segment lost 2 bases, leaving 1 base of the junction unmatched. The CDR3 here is CASSYRDRGYNEQFF. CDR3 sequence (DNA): TGTGCCAGCAGTTACCGGGACAGGGGCTACAATGAGCAGTTCTTC.

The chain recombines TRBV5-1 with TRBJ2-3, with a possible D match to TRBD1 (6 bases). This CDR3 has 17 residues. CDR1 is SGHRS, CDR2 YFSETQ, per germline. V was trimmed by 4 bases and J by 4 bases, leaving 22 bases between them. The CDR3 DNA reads TGCGCCAGCAGCCCGTCTTTATCAGGGGTTTGGGCAGATACGCAGTATTTT. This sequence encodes CASSPSLSGVWADTQYF.

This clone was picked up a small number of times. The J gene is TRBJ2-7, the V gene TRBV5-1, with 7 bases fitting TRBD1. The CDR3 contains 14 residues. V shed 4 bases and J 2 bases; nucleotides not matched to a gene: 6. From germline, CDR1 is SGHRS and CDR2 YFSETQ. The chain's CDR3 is CASSKRDSPYEQYF. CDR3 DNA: TGCGCCAGCAGCAAAAGGGACAGCCCCTACGAGCAGTACTTC.

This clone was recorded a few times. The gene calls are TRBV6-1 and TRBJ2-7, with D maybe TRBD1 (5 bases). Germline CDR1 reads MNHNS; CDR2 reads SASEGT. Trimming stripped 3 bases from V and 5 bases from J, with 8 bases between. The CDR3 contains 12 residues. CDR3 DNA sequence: TGTGCCAGCAGTGACAGGGTCGACGAGCAGTACTTC. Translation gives CASSDRVDEQYF.

CDR3 in amino acids: CASGQPSNYGYTF. The CDR3 DNA reads TGTGCCAGTGGACAGCCCTCTAACTATGGCTACACCTTC. The chain employs TRBV7-2 and TRBJ1-2; possible D gene TRBD1, 6 bases. Deletions cut 9 bases from V and 0 bases from J, with 11 bases between. CDR1 and CDR2 from the germline V gene are SGHTA and FQGNSA. The CDR3 sequence is 13 residues long.

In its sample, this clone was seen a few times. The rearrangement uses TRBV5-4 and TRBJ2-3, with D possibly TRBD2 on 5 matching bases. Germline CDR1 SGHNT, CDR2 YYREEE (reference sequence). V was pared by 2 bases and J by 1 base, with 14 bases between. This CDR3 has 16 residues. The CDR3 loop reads CASSLLQLGGTDTQYF. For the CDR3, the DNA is TGTGCCAGCAGCTTACTCCAGTTGGGAGGCACAGATACGCAGTATTTT.

CDR3 loop: CASRRLAGGIQETQYF. The CDR3 bases are TGTGCCAGCAGGCGATTAGCGGGGGGGATTCAAGAGACCCAGTACTTC. The chain joins TRBV2 to TRBJ2-5, with 11 bases lining up with TRBD2. Germline-derived CDR1 and CDR2 are SNHLY and FYNNEI. Trimming removed 6 bases from V and 2 bases from J; junction bases left unmatched: 8. CDR3 length equals 16 residues. Full variable domain (rest looked up from reference TRBV2 and TRBJ2-5): EPEVTQTPSHQVTQMGQEVILRCVPISNHLYFYWYRQILGQKVEFLVSFYNNEISEKSEIFDDQFSVERPDGSNFTLKIRSTKLEDSAMYFCASRRLAGGIQETQYFGPGTRLLVL.

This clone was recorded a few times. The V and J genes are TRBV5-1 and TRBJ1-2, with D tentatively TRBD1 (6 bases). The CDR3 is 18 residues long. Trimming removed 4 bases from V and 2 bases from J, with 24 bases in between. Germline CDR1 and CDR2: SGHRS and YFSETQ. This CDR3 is CASSPQRRTVSGNYGYTF. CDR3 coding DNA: TGCGCCAGCAGCCCCCAGCGACGGACAGTCTCCGGAAACTATGGCTACACCTTC.

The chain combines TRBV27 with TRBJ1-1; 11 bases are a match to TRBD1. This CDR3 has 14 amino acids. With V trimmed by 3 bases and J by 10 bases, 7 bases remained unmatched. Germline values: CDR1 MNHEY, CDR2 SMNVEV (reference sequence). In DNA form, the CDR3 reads TGTGCCAGCAGTTTTCTAAGGACAGGGGGCCGAGCTTTCTTT. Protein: CASSFLRTGGRAFF.

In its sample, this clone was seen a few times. The CDR3 nucleotides read TGCGCCAGCAGCTTGGACGACCGAGGGGAAGCTTTCTTT. Amino acids: CASSLDDRGEAFF. The chain recombines TRBV5-1 with TRBJ1-1, with D uncertain. The CDR3 is made up of 13 amino acids. Trimming stripped 0 bases from V and 8 bases from J, with 11 bases between. Germline V gene sequence: CDR1 SGHRS, CDR2 YFSETQ.

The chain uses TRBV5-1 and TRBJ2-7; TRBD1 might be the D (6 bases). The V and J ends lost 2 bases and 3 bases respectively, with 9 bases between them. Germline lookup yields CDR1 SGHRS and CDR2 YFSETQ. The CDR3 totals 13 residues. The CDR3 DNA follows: TGCGCCAGCAGCTTCGACAGGATCTACGAGCAGTACTTC. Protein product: CASSFDRIYEQYF. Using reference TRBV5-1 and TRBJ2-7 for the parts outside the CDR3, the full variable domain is KAGVTQTPRYLIKTRGQQVTLSCSPISGHRSVSWYQQTPGQGLQFLFEYFSETQRNKGNFPGRFSGRQFSNSRSEMNVSTLELGDSALYLCASSFDRIYEQYFGPGTRLTVT.

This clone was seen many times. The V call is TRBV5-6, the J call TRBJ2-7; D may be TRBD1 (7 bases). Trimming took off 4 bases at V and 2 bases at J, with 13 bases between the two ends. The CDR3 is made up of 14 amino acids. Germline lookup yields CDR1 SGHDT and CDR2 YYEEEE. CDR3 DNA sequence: TGTGCCAGCAGCCCGGGGGACAGCCCCTACGAGCAGTACTTC. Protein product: CASSPGDSPYEQYF.

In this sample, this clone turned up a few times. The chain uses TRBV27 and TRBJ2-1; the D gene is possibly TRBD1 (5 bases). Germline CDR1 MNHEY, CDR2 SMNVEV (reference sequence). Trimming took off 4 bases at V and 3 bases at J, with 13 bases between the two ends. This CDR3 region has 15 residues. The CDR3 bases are TGTGCCAGCAGTTCCTCCTCCGACAGCTACAATGAGCAGTTCTTC. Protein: CASSSSSDSYNEQFF.

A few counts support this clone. The CDR3 loop is CASSELAGGIHEQYF. CDR3 bases: TGTGCCAGCAGTGAATTAGCGGGGGGGATCCACGAGCAGTACTTC. The chain employs TRBV6-1 and TRBJ2-7; 11 positions match TRBD2. This CDR3 comprises 15 residues. The ends lost 2 bases at V and 5 bases at J; junction bases unmatched: 5. Germline CDR1 is MNHNS and CDR2 is SASEGT.

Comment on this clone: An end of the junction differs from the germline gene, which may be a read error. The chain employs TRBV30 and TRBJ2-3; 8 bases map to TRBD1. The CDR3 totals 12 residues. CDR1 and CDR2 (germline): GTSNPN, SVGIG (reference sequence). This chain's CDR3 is CAWSLGGQERIF. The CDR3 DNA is TGTGCCTGGAGTTTGGGGGGACAGGAGAGGATCTTT.

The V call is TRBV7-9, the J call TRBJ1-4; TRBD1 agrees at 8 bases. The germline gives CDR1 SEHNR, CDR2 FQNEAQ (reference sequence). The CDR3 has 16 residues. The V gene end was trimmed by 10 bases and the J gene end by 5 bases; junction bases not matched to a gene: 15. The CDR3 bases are TGTGCCATCGGGGGACAGGAGCCTCCTCTAAATGAAAAACTGTTTTTT. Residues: CAIGGQEPPLNEKLFF.

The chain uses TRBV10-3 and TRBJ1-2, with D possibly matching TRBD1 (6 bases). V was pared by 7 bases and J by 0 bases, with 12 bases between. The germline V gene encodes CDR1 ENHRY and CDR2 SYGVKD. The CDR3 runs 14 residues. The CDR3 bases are TGTGCCATCAAAGCAGGGGCATCTAACTATGGCTACACCTTC. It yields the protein CAIKAGASNYGYTF.

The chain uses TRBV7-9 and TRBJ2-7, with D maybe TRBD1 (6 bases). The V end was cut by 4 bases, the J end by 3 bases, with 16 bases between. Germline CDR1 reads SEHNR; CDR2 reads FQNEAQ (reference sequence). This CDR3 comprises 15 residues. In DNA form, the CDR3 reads TGTGCCAGCAGCTCCCCCTTGAGGGGGAACTACGAGCAGTACTTC. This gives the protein CASSSPLRGNYEQYF.

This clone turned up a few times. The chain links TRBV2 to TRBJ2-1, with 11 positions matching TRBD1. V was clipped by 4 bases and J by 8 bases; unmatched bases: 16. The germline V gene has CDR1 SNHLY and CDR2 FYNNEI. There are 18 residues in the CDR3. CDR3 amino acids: CASSARGPPGQGGHEQFF. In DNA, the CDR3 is TGTGCCAGCAGTGCTAGGGGGCCTCCGGGACAGGGGGGCCATGAGCAGTTCTTC.